The clone carrying this TCR beta chain was seen a handful of times. What it binds is unknown. With a J-beta primer mix and a sample-barcoded 5' primer, a second PCR ran about 7 to 12 cycles. TCRdb called the 5' RACE reads again in MiXCR, with one record for every CDR3 protein. The sample carries about a million distinct CDR3 sequences, 48% recorded once. Per the germline V gene, CDR1 is SGDLS and CDR2 is YYNGEE. This CDR3 has 15 residues. V was pared by 2 bases and J by 6 bases, with 4 bases of the junction left unmatched. This entry is derived from a study of blood T cells in healthy people across ages. Study-wide points: Estimates drawn from one million T cells were deemed to understate diversity.

Healthy individuals of Caucasian origin from Russia, aged roughly 6 to 100, served as donors. Isolation per sample recovered at least 6 million PBMCs. Sequencing was done on a sample of blood. The J gene is TRBJ2-7, the V gene TRBV9; 14 bases match TRBD2. The source is a man aged 25 to 40 in good health. The CDR3 bases are TGTGCCAGCAGCGTGACTAGCGGGGGGGCTAGCGAGCAGTACTTC. Its translation: CASSVTSGGASEQYF.